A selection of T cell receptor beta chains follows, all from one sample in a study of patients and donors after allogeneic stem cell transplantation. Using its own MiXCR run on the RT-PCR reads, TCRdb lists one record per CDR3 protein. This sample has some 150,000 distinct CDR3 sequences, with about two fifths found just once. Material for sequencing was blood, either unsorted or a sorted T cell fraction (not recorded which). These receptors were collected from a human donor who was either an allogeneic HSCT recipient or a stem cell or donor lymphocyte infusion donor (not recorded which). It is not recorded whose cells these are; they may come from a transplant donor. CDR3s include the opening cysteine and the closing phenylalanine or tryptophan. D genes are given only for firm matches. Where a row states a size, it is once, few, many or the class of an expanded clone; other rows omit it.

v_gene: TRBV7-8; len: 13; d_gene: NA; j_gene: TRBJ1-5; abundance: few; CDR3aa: CASSLAYGQPQHF; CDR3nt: TGTGCCAGCAGCTTAGCATACGGTCAGCCCCAGCATTTT
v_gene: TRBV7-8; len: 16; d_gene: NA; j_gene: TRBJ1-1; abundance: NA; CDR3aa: CASSLALGRGNTEAFF; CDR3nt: TGTGCCAGCAGCTTAGCCTTGGGACGGGGGAACACTGAAGCTTTCTTT
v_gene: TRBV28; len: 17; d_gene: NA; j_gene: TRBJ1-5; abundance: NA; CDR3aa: CASREQGRRYSNQPQHF; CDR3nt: TGTGCCAGCAGGGAGCAGGGGAGGAGGTATAGCAATCAGCCCCAGCATTTT
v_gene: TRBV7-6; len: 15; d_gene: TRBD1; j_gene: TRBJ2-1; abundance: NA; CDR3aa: CASSTWTGRYNEQFF; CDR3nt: TGTGCCAGCAGCACATGGACAGGTCGCTACAATGAGCAGTTCTTC
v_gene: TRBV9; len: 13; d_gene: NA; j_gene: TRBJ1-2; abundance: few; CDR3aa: CASSVLGNGGYTF; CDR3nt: TGTGCCAGCAGCGTTTTGGGAAATGGTGGCTACACCTTC
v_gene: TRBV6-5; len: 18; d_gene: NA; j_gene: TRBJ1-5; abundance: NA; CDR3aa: CASSYSAPIAARDQPQHF; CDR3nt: TGTGCCAGCAGTTACTCTGCTCCCATAGCGGCCCGGGATCAGCCCCAGCATTTT
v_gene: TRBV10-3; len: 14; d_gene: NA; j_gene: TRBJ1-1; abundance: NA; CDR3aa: CAIRRQFMNTEAFF; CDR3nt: TGTGCCATCAGGAGACAGTTCATGAACACTGAAGCTTTCTTT
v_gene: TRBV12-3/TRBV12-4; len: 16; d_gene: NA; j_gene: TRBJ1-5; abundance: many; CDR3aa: CASSLGTVSLNQPQHF; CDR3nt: TGTGCCAGCAGTTTAGGGACAGTTAGCCTCAATCAGCCCCAGCATTTT
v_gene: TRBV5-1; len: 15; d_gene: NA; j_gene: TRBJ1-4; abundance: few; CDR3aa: CASSLGVATNEKLFF; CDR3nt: TGCGCCAGCAGCCTGGGAGTTGCAACTAATGAAAAACTGTTTTTT
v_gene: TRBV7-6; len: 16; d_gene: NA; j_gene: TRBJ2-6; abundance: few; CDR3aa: CASSLGFLSGANVLTF; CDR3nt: TGTGCCAGCAGCTTAGGTTTCCTCTCTGGGGCCAACGTCCTGACTTTC
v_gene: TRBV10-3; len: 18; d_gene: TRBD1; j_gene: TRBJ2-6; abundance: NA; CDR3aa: CAISEWDRAISGANVLTF; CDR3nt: TGTGCCATCAGTGAATGGGACAGGGCCATCTCTGGGGCCAACGTCCTGACTTTC
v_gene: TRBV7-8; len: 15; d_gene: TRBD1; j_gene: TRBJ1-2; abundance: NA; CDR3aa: CASSLTGTGIYGYTF; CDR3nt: TGTGCCAGCAGTTTAACCGGGACAGGGATCTATGGCTACACCTTC
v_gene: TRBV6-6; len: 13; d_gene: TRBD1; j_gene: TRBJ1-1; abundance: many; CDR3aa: CASSLSGGRTAFF; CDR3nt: TGTGCCAGCAGTTTATCAGGGGGTCGGACGGCTTTCTTT
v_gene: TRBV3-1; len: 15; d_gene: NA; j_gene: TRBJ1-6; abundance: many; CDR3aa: CASSQVAGPSSPLHF; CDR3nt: TGTGCCAGCAGCCAAGTCGCGGGTCCAAGTTCACCCCTCCACTTT
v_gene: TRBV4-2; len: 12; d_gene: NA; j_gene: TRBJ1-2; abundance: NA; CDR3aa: CASSQDRWGYTF; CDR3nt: TGTGCCAGCAGCCAAGATCGTTGGGGCTACACCTTC
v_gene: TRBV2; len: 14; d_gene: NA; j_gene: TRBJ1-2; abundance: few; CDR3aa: CASSLGLINYGYTF; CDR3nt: TGTGCCAGCAGCCTCGGACTGATTAACTATGGCTACACCTTC
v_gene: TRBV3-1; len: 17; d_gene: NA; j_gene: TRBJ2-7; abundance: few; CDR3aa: CASSRRIGPKSSYEQYF; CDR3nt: TGTGCCAGCAGCCGCCGAATCGGACCAAAGAGCTCCTACGAGCAGTACTTC
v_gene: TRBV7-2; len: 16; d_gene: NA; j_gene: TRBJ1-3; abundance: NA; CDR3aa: CASSLGPPSSGNTIYF; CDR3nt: TGTGCCAGCAGCTTAGGACCTCCGAGCTCTGGAAACACCATATATTTT
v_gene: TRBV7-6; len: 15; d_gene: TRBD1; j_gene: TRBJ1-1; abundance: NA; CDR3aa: CASSLERQGNTEAFF; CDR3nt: TGTGCCAGCAGCTTAGAACGACAGGGGAACACTGAAGCTTTCTTT
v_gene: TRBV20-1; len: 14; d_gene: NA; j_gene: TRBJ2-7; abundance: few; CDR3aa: CSASFLYRTYEQYF; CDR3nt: TGCAGTGCTAGCTTCTTATACAGGACCTACGAGCAGTACTTC
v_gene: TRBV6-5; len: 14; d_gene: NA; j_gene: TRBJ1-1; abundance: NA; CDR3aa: CASTARKSDTEAFF; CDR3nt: TGTGCCAGCACCGCCCGAAAATCAGACACTGAAGCTTTCTTT
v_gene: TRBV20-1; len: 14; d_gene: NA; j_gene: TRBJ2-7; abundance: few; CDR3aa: CSATGERTTYEQYF; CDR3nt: TGCAGTGCCACGGGGGAAAGGACAACCTACGAGCAGTACTTC
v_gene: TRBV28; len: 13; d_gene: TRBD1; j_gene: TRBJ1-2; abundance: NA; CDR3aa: CASKLGQPGGYTF; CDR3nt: TGTGCCAGCAAACTGGGACAGCCGGGGGGCTACACCTTC
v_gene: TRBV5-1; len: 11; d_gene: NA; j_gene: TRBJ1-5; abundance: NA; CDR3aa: CASSSLGAQHF; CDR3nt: TGCGCCAGCAGCTCCTTAGGAGCCCAGCATTTT
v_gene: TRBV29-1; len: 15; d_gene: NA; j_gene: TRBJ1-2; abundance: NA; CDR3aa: CSAEGDEGNGSGYTF; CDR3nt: TGCAGCGCCGAAGGGGACGAGGGGAATGGGAGCGGCTACACCTTC
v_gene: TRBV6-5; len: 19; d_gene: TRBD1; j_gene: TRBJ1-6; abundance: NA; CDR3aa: CASSRDRGLFSSYNSPLHF; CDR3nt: TGTGCCAGCAGTCGGGACAGGGGGTTATTTAGCTCCTATAATTCACCCCTCCACTTT
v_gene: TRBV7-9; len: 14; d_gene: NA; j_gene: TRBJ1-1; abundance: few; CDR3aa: CASSPIVADTEAFF; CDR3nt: TGTGCCAGCAGCCCAATCGTAGCGGACACTGAAGCTTTCTTT
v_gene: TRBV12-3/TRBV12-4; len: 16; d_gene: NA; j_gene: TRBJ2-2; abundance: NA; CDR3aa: CASSLWRVTNTGELFF; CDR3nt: TGTGCCAGCAGTTTGTGGCGGGTGACGAACACCGGGGAGCTGTTTTTT
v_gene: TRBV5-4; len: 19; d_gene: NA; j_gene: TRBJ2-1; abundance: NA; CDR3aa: CASSLASWGQTVLMDEQFF; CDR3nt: TGTGCCAGCAGCTTGGCCAGTTGGGGCCAAACTGTCTTGATGGATGAGCAGTTCTTC